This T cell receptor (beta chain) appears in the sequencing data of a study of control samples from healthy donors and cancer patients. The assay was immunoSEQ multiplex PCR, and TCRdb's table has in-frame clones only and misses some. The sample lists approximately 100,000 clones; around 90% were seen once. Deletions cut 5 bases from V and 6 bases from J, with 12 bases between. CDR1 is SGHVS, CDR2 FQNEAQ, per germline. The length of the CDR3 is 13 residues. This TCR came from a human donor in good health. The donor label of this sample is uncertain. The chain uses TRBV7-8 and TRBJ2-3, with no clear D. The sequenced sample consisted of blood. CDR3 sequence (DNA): TGTGCCAGCAGCCCGAACCGTCTTGATACGCAGTATTTT. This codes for CASSPNRLDTQYF.